Following are 21 T cell receptor beta chains from one sample sequenced in a study of cytomegalovirus exposure and HLA in healthy donors. PCR was performed using 60 Vbeta and 13 Jbeta primers. Clones were sequenced by immunoSEQ multiplex PCR, and TCRdb holds only the in-frame ones, with some missing. The sample carries some 200,000 clones, around 75% recorded once. Source material: PBMCs. The receptors originated from a male donor in good health and CMV-seropositive.

The chain joins TRBV11-2 to TRBJ2-4; D gene ambiguous. V was pared by 4 bases and J by 0 bases, with 13 bases between. The CDR3 runs 16 residues. The germline CDR1 and CDR2 sequences are SGHAT and FQNNGV. The CDR3 nucleotides are TGTGCCAGCAGCTCACGACTCAACCTAGCCAAAAACATTCAGTACTTC. Its protein product is CASSSRLNLAKNIQYF.

The chain is built from TRBV19 and TRBJ2-3; the match to TRBD2 covers 11 bases. Germline V gene sequence: CDR1 LNHDA, CDR2 SQIVND (reference sequence). V was pared by 4 bases and J by 4 bases, with 7 bases of the junction left unmatched. The CDR3 has 16 residues. DNA for the CDR3: TGTGCCAGTAGTAGTGTCCTAGCGGGAGGCCCAGATACGCAGTATTTT. Its translation is CASSSVLAGGPDTQYF. Full variable domain (rest looked up from reference TRBV19 and TRBJ2-3): DGGITQSPKYLFRKEGQNVTLSCEQNLNHDAMYWYRQDPGQGLRLIYYSQIVNDFQKGDIAEGYSVSREKKESFPLTVTSAQKNPTAFYLCASSSVLAGGPDTQYFGPGTRLTVL.

This clone came up once. The V gene is TRBV5-1, the J gene TRBJ2-5; possibly TRBD2 for D (6 bases). Germline V lookup: CDR1 SGHRS, CDR2 YFSETQ. Trimming took 7 bases from V and 0 from J, leaving 13 bases between them. This CDR3 region has 14 residues. The CDR3 DNA sequence: TGCGCCAGCGGGGGGAAGCTGTACCAAGAGACCCAGTACTTC. This translates into CASGGKLYQETQYF.

This chain connects TRBV7-2 to TRBJ2-3, with 7 bases identical to TRBD1. This CDR3 has 16 amino acids. Trimming at V came to 0 bases and at J to 1 base, leaving 4 bases not matched to a gene. In germline, CDR1 is SGHTA, CDR2 FQGNSA. This chain's CDR3 is CASSLAGGVGTDTQYF. The CDR3 DNA follows: TGTGCCAGCAGCTTAGCAGGGGGCGTTGGCACAGATACGCAGTATTTT.

This rearrangement joins TRBV5-5 to TRBJ1-5; 10 bases are shared with TRBD1. The V gene end was trimmed by 6 bases and the J gene end by 7 bases; junction bases not matched to a gene: 13. Germline assignment: CDR1 SGHKS and CDR2 YYEKEE (reference sequence). This CDR3 contains 16 residues. In nucleotides, the CDR3 is TGTGCCAGCACCGTGGCCGGGACAGGGGTCAGGCAGCCCCAGCATTTT. It specifies CASTVAGTGVRQPQHF.

The J gene is TRBJ2-7, the V gene TRBV7-2; D may be TRBD1 (5 bases). Trimming pared 4 bases from V and 2 bases from J, leaving 18 bases between. The germline V gene has CDR1 SGHTA and CDR2 FQGNSA. The CDR3 totals 16 residues. The CDR3 DNA reads as TGTGCCAGCAGCTCGTGGGGCCAACTTGGGACCTACGAGCAGTACTTC. It encodes CASSSWGQLGTYEQYF.

This rearrangement joins TRBV18 to TRBJ1-6, with 7 bases lining up with TRBD1. Germline lookup yields CDR1 KGHSH and CDR2 LQKENI. CDR3 length: 13 residues. The J segment lost 10 bases and the V segment lost 3 bases, leaving 3 bases of the junction unmatched. This chain's CDR3 is CASSPGTESPLHF. CDR3 in DNA: TGTGCCAGCTCACCCGGGACAGAATCACCCCTCCACTTT. Variable domain in full (rest from reference TRBV18 and TRBJ1-6): NAGVMQNPRHLVRRRGQEARLRCSPMKGHSHVYWYRQLPEEGLKFMVYLQKENIIDESGMPKERFSAEFPKEGPSILRIQQVVRGDSAAYFCASSPGTESPLHFGNGTRLTVT.

This chain joins TRBV7-8 and TRBJ2-7, with 8 bases aligning to TRBD2. The J segment lost 2 bases and the V segment lost 3 bases, leaving 6 bases of the junction unmatched. Germline CDR1 SGHVS, CDR2 FQNEAQ. The CDR3 contains 15 residues. This CDR3 reads CASSLQLAATYEQYF. The CDR3 DNA is TGTGCCAGCAGCTTGCAACTAGCGGCTACCTACGAGCAGTACTTC. The full variable domain, its missing parts supplied by reference TRBV7-8 and TRBJ2-7, is GAGVSQSPRYKVAKRGQDVALRCDPISGHVSLFWYQQALGQGPEFLTYFQNEAQLDKSGLPSDRFFAERPEGSVSTLKIQRTQQEDSAVYLCASSLQLAATYEQYFGPGTRLTVT.

V usage is TRBV27 and J usage is TRBJ1-5, with TRBD1 matching 10 bases. V gave up 3 bases and J gave up 6 bases; unmatched junction bases: 5. CDR1 MNHEY and CDR2 SMNVEV come from the germline V gene (reference sequence). CDR3 length: 15 residues. The CDR3 DNA reads as TGTGCCAGCAGTTTCCTCGGACAGGGGGGTCAGCCCCAGCATTTT. This gives the protein CASSFLGQGGQPQHF.

V gene TRBV7-5 combines with J gene TRBJ1-1; the D call of TRBD1 is as the table states it, not checked on the DNA. TRBV7-5 is labeled a pseudogene. The CDR3 length is 18 residues. CDR3 coding DNA: TGTGTCAGAAGCTCAGCCGGGACAGGGGGGGTAGTGAACACTGAAGCTTTCTTT. As protein: CVRSSAGTGGVVNTEAFF.

The CDR3 DNA reads as TGTGCCAGTAGTATAGCACCTAGCGAGCCCGATACGCAGTATTTT. As protein: CASSIAPSEPDTQYF. The gene calls are TRBV19 and TRBJ2-3, with D possibly matching TRBD2 (6 bases). Trimming stripped 1 base from V and 6 bases from J, with 14 bases between. The CDR3 spans 15 residues. Germline assignment: CDR1 LNHDA and CDR2 SQIVND (reference sequence).

This clone has a single count. The V gene is TRBV7-9, the J gene TRBJ1-2; tentatively, D is TRBD1 (5 bases). CDR3 length equals 15 residues. Per germline, CDR1 SEHNR and CDR2 FQNEAQ (reference sequence). The V and J ends lost 1 base and 3 bases respectively, with 12 bases between them. As DNA, the CDR3 is TGTGCCAGCAGCTTAGGTAGGGGTTGGGACTATGGCTACACCTTC. The encoded protein is CASSLGRGWDYGYTF.

This sequence joins TRBV5-6 and TRBJ1-4; a possible D gene is TRBD1 (5 bases). There are 15 residues in the CDR3. Germline CDR1 and CDR2: SGHDT and YYEEEE. Trimming removed 3 bases at V and 1 base at J, with 10 bases between. In DNA, the CDR3 is TGTGCCAGCAGCTACTCCAGGGTAACTAATGAAAAACTGTTTTTT. Translating gives CASSYSRVTNEKLFF. Supplemented by reference TRBV5-6 and TRBJ1-4, the full variable domain reads DAGVTQSPTHLIKTRGQQVTLRCSPKSGHDTVSWYQQALGQGPQFIFQYYEEEERQRGNFPDRFSGHQFPNYSSELNVNALLLGDSALYLCASSYSRVTNEKLFFGSGTQLSVL.

The chain couples TRBV6-5 to TRBJ1-2; unclear D gene. Looked up from germline, CDR1 is MNHEY and CDR2 is SVGAGI. The V end was cut by 4 bases, the J end by 8 bases, with 17 bases between. This CDR3 contains 14 residues. CDR3 bases: TGTGCCAGCAGTTCCTCTAGTCCCCCGGGGGGCTACACCTTC. Its protein product is CASSSSSPPGGYTF.

This clone was counted once. The junction shows a germline mismatch at one end, possibly a read error. In DNA, the CDR3 is TGTGCTAGCAGCATGGGACACTCCTACGAGCAGTACTTC. Its translation is CASSMGHSYEQYF. The gene calls are TRBV7-7 and TRBJ2-5, with a tentative D call TRBD1 (6 bases). Matching the DNA end better, TRBJ2-7 makes the J call doubtful. Per germline, CDR1 SSHAT and CDR2 FNYEAQ (reference sequence). The CDR3 is 13 residues long.

The CDR3 spells CASSLTSAGYYEQYF. The CDR3 DNA reads as TGTGCCAGCAGCTTAACTTCAGCGGGATACTACGAGCAGTACTTC. The chain combines TRBV7-3 with TRBJ2-7, with TRBD2 matching over 7 bases. The CDR3 has 15 residues. Germline V gene sequence: CDR1 SGHTA, CDR2 FQGTGA. V shed 0 bases and J 3 bases; nucleotides not matched to a gene: 5.

V is TRBV11-2 and J is TRBJ2-7; D is ambiguous. CDR1 and CDR2 (germline): SGHAT, FQNNGV. V was pared by 1 base and J by 7 bases, with 14 bases between. The CDR3 contains 14 residues. The CDR3 region has the DNA TGTGCCAGCAGCTTAGTCGAGGTCTTTAATGAGCAGTACTTC. Protein product: CASSLVEVFNEQYF.

The chain joins TRBV4-3 to TRBJ1-2; D may be TRBD1 (5 bases). The CDR3 sequence is 15 residues long. Germline CDR1 is LGHNA and CDR2 is YSLEER. The V end lost 3 bases, the J end lost 4 bases, and 15 bases lay between the germline ends. The CDR3 bases are TGCGCCAGCAGCCAGGTGACAGATAGGCTCTATGGCTACACCTTC. Translated, it gives CASSQVTDRLYGYTF.

The chain joins TRBV11-2 to TRBJ2-5, with D maybe TRBD2 (5 bases). CDR3 length: 14 amino acids. Germline V gene lookup returns CDR1 SGHAT and CDR2 FQNNGV. The V end was cut by 3 bases, the J end by 0 bases, with 8 bases between. CDR3 sequence: CASSFGDHQETQYF. The CDR3 bases are TGTGCCAGCAGCTTCGGGGATCACCAAGAGACCCAGTACTTC.

The rearrangement uses TRBV5-4 and TRBJ2-7, with 9 nucleotides matching TRBD2. J gave up 3 bases and V 3 bases, and 10 bases lay outside the gene matches. CDR3 length: 16 amino acids. CDR1 and CDR2 from the germline V gene are SGHNT and YYREEE (reference sequence). The CDR3 loop reads CASSSIGPAGGYEQYF. In DNA form, the CDR3 reads TGTGCCAGCAGCTCGATAGGCCCAGCGGGGGGCTACGAGCAGTACTTC.

The rearrangement links TRBV13 to TRBJ2-2; TRBD2 is a possible D gene (6 bases). Germline CDR1 PRHDT, CDR2 FYEKMQ (reference sequence). Trimming stripped 5 bases from V and 0 bases from J, with 16 bases between. This CDR3 has 17 amino acids. CDR3 amino acids: CASSNLGGTANTGELFF. For the CDR3, the DNA is TGTGCCAGCAGCAACCTCGGGGGTACCGCGAACACCGGGGAGCTGTTTTTT.